Below, 32 T cell receptor beta chains from the same sample are listed, as sequenced in a study of spatial heterogeneity in lung cancer. Time point meaning: sample taken at primary tumor resection. In each case, whole RNA from tumor, nontumor lung or frozen PBMC was sequenced unsorted. MiXCR was run by TCRdb on the 5' RACE reads, yielding one entry per CDR3 protein. The sample contains about 11,000 distinct CDR3 sequences, approximately 4% of which appear only once. The sample consisted of normal lung tissue next to the tumor, taken at surgery. The receptors derive from a male donor with early-stage non-small cell lung cancer.

This clonotype occurred many times. This chain links TRBV30 with TRBJ1-2; the D gene is possibly TRBD1 (6 bases). Germline CDR1 and CDR2: GTSNPN and SVGIG (reference sequence). This CDR3 has 15 residues. Trimming removed 2 bases from V and 8 bases from J, with 21 bases in between. The CDR3 nucleotides are TGTGCCTGGAGTACCCCCCAGGGGCGAATAGGAGGCTACACCTTC. Amino acid sequence: CAWSTPQGRIGGYTF.

By sample share, this clonotype is medium-sized. V is TRBV9 and J is TRBJ2-3; D remains ambiguous. Germline lookup yields CDR1 SGDLS and CDR2 YYNGEE. The V gene lost 0 bases and the J gene lost 6 bases, with 14 bases spanning the gap. The CDR3 sequence is 15 residues long. The CDR3: CASSVGAKARDTQYF. The CDR3 DNA reads as TGTGCCAGCAGCGTAGGGGCCAAAGCAAGGGATACGCAGTATTTT. Full variable domain (outside the CDR3, taken from reference TRBV9 and TRBJ2-3): DSGVTQTPKHLITATGQRVTLRCSPRSGDLSVYWYQQSLDQGLQFLIQYYNGEERAKGNILERFSAQQFPDLHSELNLSSLELGDSALYFCASSVGAKARDTQYFGPGTRLTVL.

This clonotype was observed many times. This chain uses TRBV21-1 with TRBJ1-5. TRBV21-1 is a pseudogene segment. The CDR3 is made up of 15 amino acids. The CDR3 region is CASSKPYDSNQPQHF. CDR3 DNA sequence: TGTGCCAGCAGCAAACCTTACGACAGCAATCAGCCCCAGCATTTT.

This clonotype was seen at least ten times. The V and J genes are TRBV20-1 and TRBJ2-7, with D possibly being TRBD1 (5 bases). The CDR3 runs to 14 residues. V lost 5 bases and J lost 1, with 15 bases in between. CDR1 and CDR2 from the germline V gene are DFQATT and SNEGSKA (reference sequence). CDR3 coding DNA: TGCAGTGCTCTCGACAGCGAGGCTTCCTACGAGCAGTACTTC. Translated: CSALDSEASYEQYF.

This clonotype was seen repeatedly, ten times or more. CDR3 in DNA: TGTGCCAGCAGCTTGCTAGCGGGACCCACAGATACGCAGTATTTT. It encodes CASSLLAGPTDTQYF. The genes are TRBV5-6 and TRBJ2-3, with 9 bases fitting TRBD2. The CDR3 is 15 residues long. The V segment lost 1 base and the J segment 2 bases; nucleotides outside the gene matches: 2. Per germline, CDR1 SGHDT and CDR2 YYEEEE.

This clonotype has a count of ten or more. This rearrangement joins TRBV14 to TRBJ1-1; D not resolved. CDR1 SGHDN and CDR2 FVKESK come from the germline V gene. The CDR3 runs to 15 residues. Trimming took off 2 bases at V and 6 bases at J, with 16 bases between the two ends. The chain's CDR3 is CASSQWRGASPEAFF. In DNA, the CDR3 is TGTGCCAGCAGCCAATGGCGGGGAGCCTCCCCTGAAGCTTTCTTT.

This clonotype is labeled as medium-sized (0.01 to 0.1%). The V gene is TRBV18, the J gene TRBJ1-5; D uncertain. Germline CDR1 KGHSH, CDR2 LQKENI. V gave up 3 bases and J gave up 4 bases, with 10 bases separating them. This CDR3 comprises 14 residues. Here the CDR3 reads CASSPGLGNQPQHF. The CDR3 DNA sequence: TGTGCCAGCTCACCGGGCTTAGGTAATCAGCCCCAGCATTTT. Complete variable domain (other parts from reference TRBV18 and TRBJ1-5): NAGVMQNPRHLVRRRGQEARLRCSPMKGHSHVYWYRQLPEEGLKFMVYLQKENIIDESGMPKERFSAEFPKEGPSILRIQQVVRGDSAAYFCASSPGLGNQPQHFGDGTRLSIL.

The CDR3 region has the DNA TGTGCCTGGAGGTTAGCGAGCCCCGAGACCCAGTACTTC. Its translation: CAWRLASPETQYF. This chain joins TRBV30 and TRBJ2-5; maybe TRBD2 (5 bases). This CDR3 has 13 amino acids. V lost 3 bases, J lost 5 bases, and 13 bases lay in between. Germline values: CDR1 GTSNPN, CDR2 SVGIG (reference sequence). Together with reference TRBV30 and TRBJ2-5, the CDR3 gives the full variable domain: SQTIHQWPATLVQPVGSPLSLECTVEGTSNPNLYWYRQAAGRGLQLLFYSVGIGQISSEVPQNLSASRPQDRQFILSSKKLLLSDSGFYLCAWRLASPETQYFGPGTRLLVL.

This clonotype has a count of ten or more. The chain has TRBV29-1 and TRBJ1-5, with D possibly matching TRBD1 (5 bases). The CDR3 is made up of 13 amino acids. Germline CDR1 reads SQVTM; CDR2 reads ANQGSEA. V dropped 4 bases and J dropped 3 bases, with 10 bases sitting between them. CDR3 coding DNA: TGCAGCGTTGGGGACGGGGACAATCAGCCCCAGCATTTT. This gives the protein CSVGDGDNQPQHF. Drawing the rest from reference TRBV29-1 and TRBJ1-5, the complete variable domain is SAVISQKPSRDICQRGTSLTIQCQVDSQVTMMFWYRQQPGQSLTLIATANQGSEATYESGFVIDKFPISRPNLTFSTLTVSNMSPEDSSIYLCSVGDGDNQPQHFGDGTRLSIL.

By share, this clonotype ranks as medium-sized. The chain has TRBV28 and TRBJ1-2, with D uncertain. Trimming stripped 4 bases from V and 4 bases from J, with 22 bases between. In germline, CDR1 is MDHEN, CDR2 SYDVKM. There are 17 residues in the CDR3. In DNA form, the CDR3 reads TGTGCCAGCAGTTCCCCGGCAGTTTCCACGGGAACCTATGGCTACACCTTC. Its protein product is CASSSPAVSTGTYGYTF.

This clonotype is medium-sized in the sample. This sequence joins TRBV6-6 and TRBJ1-3; D is unclear. Germline values: CDR1 MNHNY, CDR2 SVGAGI (reference sequence). The ends were cut back, 2 bases at V and 4 bases at J, with 9 bases in the middle. The CDR3 totals 14 residues. The CDR3 sequence: CASSYGVSGNTIYF. DNA for the CDR3: TGTGCCAGCAGTTACGGGGTTTCGGGAAACACCATATATTTT.

This clonotype was detected many times. The CDR3 region has the DNA TGCAGTGCTAGCGGTCTATCGCAGTATTTT. This gives the protein CSASGLSQYF. The chain combines TRBV20-1 with TRBJ2-3; no clear D. Germline assignment: CDR1 DFQATT and CDR2 SNEGSKA (reference sequence). V was shortened by 3 bases and J by 10 bases, with 8 bases between the two germline ends. The CDR3 has 10 amino acids.

This clonotype was counted at least ten times. The J gene is TRBJ2-7, the V gene TRBV7-9; D might be TRBD1 (6 bases). Germline lookup yields CDR1 SEHNR and CDR2 FQNEAQ (reference sequence). The ends were cut back, 4 bases at V and 4 bases at J, with 17 bases in the middle. The CDR3 runs 15 residues. The CDR3 loop is CASSSLRGPGYEQYF. Written as DNA, the CDR3 is TGTGCCAGCAGCTCGCTCAGGGGCCCTGGTTACGAGCAGTACTTC.

This chain uses TRBV6-1 with TRBJ1-5, with 12 bases fitting TRBD1. The CDR3 totals 15 residues. The ends lost 3 bases at V and 6 bases at J; junction bases unmatched: 3. Germline V gene lookup returns CDR1 MNHNS and CDR2 SASEGT. The CDR3 region is CASSDRDRGLQPQHF. The DNA of the CDR3 is TGTGCCAGCAGTGACCGGGACAGGGGGCTTCAGCCCCAGCATTTT.

This clonotype showed up just a few times. The rearrangement links TRBV2 to TRBJ1-3, with D perhaps matching TRBD1 (5 bases). This CDR3 spans 16 amino acids. Germline values: CDR1 SNHLY, CDR2 FYNNEI. V was shortened by 6 bases and J by 1 base, with 16 bases between the two germline ends. DNA for the CDR3: TGTGCCAGCAGGGTTTCGGGACTCCGTTCTGGAAACACCATATATTTT. This codes for CASRVSGLRSGNTIYF.

This clonotype was counted ten times or more. The chain carries TRBV20-1 and TRBJ1-5, with D tentatively TRBD1 (5 bases). Per the germline V gene, CDR1 is DFQATT and CDR2 is SNEGSKA (reference sequence). The CDR3 runs to 15 residues. V was trimmed by 0 bases and J by 2 bases, leaving 11 bases between them. CDR3 region: CSARDPRGGNQPQHF. In nucleotides, the CDR3 is TGCAGTGCTAGAGATCCCCGGGGGGGCAATCAGCCCCAGCATTTT.

This clonotype came up many times. One end of the junction is discordant with germline, which a read error may explain. The chain's CDR3 is CVSSSRDRHLYSNQPQHF. The CDR3 region has the DNA TGTGTCAGCAGTTCAAGGGACCGACATCTTTATAGCAATCAGCCCCAGCATTTT. V gene TRBV12-3 or TRBV12-4 combines with J gene TRBJ1-5, with D maybe TRBD1 (5 bases). The CDR3 consists of 18 residues.

In its sample, this clonotype ranks as medium-sized (0.01 to 0.1%). This chain connects TRBV7-2 to TRBJ1-3; D may be TRBD1 (5 bases). Trimming took 6 bases from V and 3 from J, leaving 18 bases between them. The CDR3 has 16 amino acids. Germline assignment: CDR1 SGHTA and CDR2 FQGNSA. The CDR3 here is CASSRFPGSFGNTIYF. Written as DNA, the CDR3 is TGTGCCAGCAGTCGTTTTCCAGGGAGTTTTGGAAACACCATATATTTT.

At least ten counts were recorded for this clonotype. The chain is built from TRBV4-2 and TRBJ1-4; D perhaps matches TRBD1 (5 bases). CDR1 LGHNA and CDR2 YNFKEQ come from the germline V gene. The CDR3 has 15 residues. V dropped 4 bases and J dropped 8 bases, with 17 bases sitting between them. CDR3 DNA: TGTGCCAGCAGCCGAGCCAACGTCCAGGGCGAAAAACTGTTTTTT. It encodes CASSRANVQGEKLFF.

This clonotype was seen repeatedly, ten times or more. The chain combines TRBV5-1 with TRBJ1-4; D might be TRBD1 (6 bases). Trimming left V 3 bases short and J 0 bases short, with 6 bases between. Looked up from germline, CDR1 is SGHRS and CDR2 is YFSETQ. The CDR3 sequence is 14 residues long. CDR3 nucleotide sequence: TGCGCCAGCAGCTACAGGGCAACTAATGAAAAACTGTTTTTT. As protein: CASSYRATNEKLFF.

The chain is built from TRBV2 and TRBJ2-7, with 10 positions matching TRBD1. The germline V gene has CDR1 SNHLY and CDR2 FYNNEI. The CDR3 length is 15 residues. J lost 5 bases, V lost 8 bases, and 12 bases had no gene match. The CDR3 loop is CASRNPGQGRHEQYF. The CDR3 DNA reads as TGTGCCAGCCGGAATCCGGGACAGGGGCGCCACGAGCAGTACTTC.

This clonotype was found many times. The chain uses TRBV6-5 and TRBJ2-1; possible D gene TRBD2, 6 bases. CDR1 and CDR2 (germline): MNHEY, SVGAGI. This CDR3 region has 13 residues. Trimming removed 7 bases at V and 10 bases at J, with 17 bases between. This CDR3 reads CASTGTSGGEQFF. The DNA of the CDR3 is TGTGCCAGCACCGGGACCAGTGGAGGGGAGCAGTTCTTC.

This clonotype was counted between two and nine times. This chain joins TRBV20-1 and TRBJ2-1; D not resolved. Germline CDR1 DFQATT, CDR2 SNEGSKA (reference sequence). There are 13 residues in the CDR3. The germline V and J ends were trimmed by 3 bases and 7 bases, with 13 bases remaining between them. For the CDR3, the DNA is TGCAGTGCTAGGCGGCAACTTGGGAATGAGCAGTTCTTC. Protein: CSARRQLGNEQFF.

This clonotype has at least ten counts. The V gene is TRBV20-1, the J gene TRBJ1-5; 8 bases are shared with TRBD1. Unmatched junction bases numbered 3, after V lost 4 bases and J lost 1 base. The CDR3 contains 14 residues. Germline CDR1 DFQATT, CDR2 SNEGSKA (reference sequence). CDR3 in amino acids: CSAKQGASNQPQHF. Written as DNA, the CDR3 is TGCAGTGCTAAGCAGGGGGCGAGCAATCAGCCCCAGCATTTT.

This clonotype was counted ten times or more. This chain's CDR3 is CASSSQDRAEAFF. The CDR3 DNA reads as TGTGCCAGCAGCTCCCAGGACAGGGCTGAAGCTTTCTTT. This chain connects TRBV7-2 to TRBJ1-1, with 8 nucleotides matching TRBD1. CDR3 length equals 13 residues. J gave up 6 bases and V 4 bases, and 4 bases lay outside the gene matches. CDR1 and CDR2 (germline): SGHTA, FQGNSA.

This clonotype is labeled as medium-sized (0.01 to 0.1%). The chain has TRBV10-2 and TRBJ1-5; no clear D gene. The germline CDR1 and CDR2 sequences are WSHSY and SAAADI. The CDR3 has 14 amino acids. V was pared by 2 bases and J by 7 bases, with 12 bases between. The CDR3 bases are TGCGCCAGCAGTGAGATGTGGGGTTGGCAGCCCCAGCATTTT. The encoded protein is CASSEMWGWQPQHF.

This clonotype was recorded at least ten times. The J gene is TRBJ2-2, the V gene TRBV28; D uncertain. The CDR3 spans 13 residues. V lost 7 bases and J 0 bases, leaving 6 bases between the germline ends. Germline V gene lookup returns CDR1 MDHEN and CDR2 SYDVKM. The CDR3 bases are TGTGCCAGCATGTGGTCGAACACCGGGGAGCTGTTTTTT. This sequence encodes CASMWSNTGELFF.

This clonotype was found many times. The CDR3 nucleotides read TGTGCCAGCAGTCAACAGAGGACGGGTACCTACGAGCAGTACTTC. Residues: CASSQQRTGTYEQYF. The chain links TRBV6-1 to TRBJ2-7; no clear D gene. V dropped 5 bases and J dropped 2 bases, with 16 bases sitting between them. The germline V gene has CDR1 MNHNS and CDR2 SASEGT. This CDR3 has 15 residues.

DNA of the CDR3: TGCGCCAGCAGCCAGATAAACGGCTACTCTTCCAATGAGCAGTTCTTC. This codes for CASSQINGYSSNEQFF. The chain joins TRBV4-3 to TRBJ2-1; D remains unclear. The germline V gene has CDR1 LGHNA and CDR2 YSLEER. The length of the CDR3 is 16 residues. V was clipped by 3 bases and J by 6 bases, with 18 bases between them.

This clonotype was seen many times. This chain uses TRBV5-6 with TRBJ2-2, with D maybe TRBD2 (5 bases). Trimming took 4 bases from V and 5 from J, leaving 12 bases between them. The length of the CDR3 is 14 residues. Germline V lookup: CDR1 SGHDT, CDR2 YYEEEE. The CDR3 sequence: CASSPGVGTGELFF. CDR3 coding DNA: TGTGCCAGCAGCCCCGGGGTTGGTACCGGGGAGCTGTTTTTT.

This clonotype has ten or more counts. This chain links TRBV7-9 with TRBJ2-3; D ambiguous. The ends were cut back, 5 bases at V and 4 bases at J, with 19 bases in the middle. The CDR3 contains 16 residues. CDR1 is SEHNR and CDR2 is FQNEAQ in the germline V gene (reference sequence). The DNA of the CDR3 is TGTGCCAGCAGCCCCCCGCAGAAGTCGGGCGCAGATACGCAGTATTTT. This gives the protein CASSPPQKSGADTQYF.

By its share, this clonotype is medium-sized. At one end, the junction sequence differs from germline, possibly due to a read error. The gene calls are TRBV20-1 and TRBJ1-1; 7 nucleotides line up with TRBD1. CDR3 length: 12 residues. Germline V lookup: CDR1 DFQATT, CDR2 SNEGSKA (reference sequence). CDR3 residues: CSAPTGNSEAFF. CDR3 coding DNA: TGCAGTGCCCCGACAGGGAACTCTGAAGCTTTCTTT.